This T cell receptor beta chain was retrieved from a study of T cell responses to AZD1222 COVID-19 vaccine. Study observations and caveats: Spike regions recognized by vaccine-associated CD4 TCRs spanned the protein, led by 160-218 and 743-854. Spike-specific TCR breadth rose after two AZD1222 doses, and depth rose as well. Every sample of the repertoires postdated the peak T cell response. Donor demographics were predominantly white British with a female majority; clonal diversity may be underestimated.

V lost 3 bases and J 4 bases, leaving 6 bases between the germline ends. Germline V lookup: CDR1 KGHDR, CDR2 SFDVKD. The CDR3 is made up of 13 amino acids. Details on this clone: Antigen specificity is unknown.

Profiled with immunoSEQ multiplex PCR; TCRdb holds only in-frame clones, not every one. The sample lists about 53,000 clones, approximately 84% occurring once. Sequenced material: peripheral blood, taken on day 0 of AZD1222 vaccination. The genes are TRBV24-1 and TRBJ2-1; D is perhaps TRBD1 (5 bases). The TCR sequence derives from an adult in good health. The CDR3 coding sequence is TGTGCCACCAGTGATCAGGGATACAATGAGCAGTTCTTC. Its protein is CATSDQGYNEQFF.